The 13 T cell receptor beta chains in this list originate from one sample, sequenced in a study of cytomegalovirus exposure and HLA in healthy donors (dated by TCRdb to the late 2010s). Libraries were made using the immunoSEQ multiplex PCR assay. For the multiplex PCR, a mixture combining 60 forward primers for TCR Vbeta segments and 13 reverse primers for TCR Jbeta segments was used. TCRdb mirrors the immuneACCESS table, restricted to in-frame sequences. Some clones are absent from its copies; in checked studies, under half trace to an unresolved V gene, and the reason for the others is unknown. The sample data list approximately 85,000 clones, and around 70% of these were observed just once. The top ten hold approximately 12% of the sample. The sequenced sample consisted of PBMCs. These TCRs come from a woman aged 40 to 50 in good health and CMV-seropositive.

The chain links TRBV19 to TRBJ2-7; 8 nucleotides line up with TRBD2. This CDR3 spans 14 amino acids. V lost 5 bases, J lost 2 bases, and 5 bases stayed unmatched. CDR1 is LNHDA, CDR2 SQIVND, per germline (reference sequence). The CDR3 loop is CASSQAGGTYEQYF. In nucleotides, the CDR3 is TGTGCCAGTAGTCAGGCGGGAGGCACCTACGAGCAGTACTTC.

The chain carries TRBV10-2 and TRBJ2-2, with 9 bases lining up with TRBD2. Germline CDR1 WSHSY, CDR2 SAAADI. V trimming: 5 bases; J trimming: 4 bases; junction bases outside the gene matches: 20. The CDR3 consists of 20 residues. The CDR3: CASSHALAGLPIPGTGELFF. CDR3 coding DNA: TGCGCCAGCAGTCACGCCCTAGCGGGACTCCCAATCCCGGGCACCGGGGAGCTGTTTTTT.

The chain has TRBV19 and TRBJ1-5, with TRBD1 matching over 9 bases. This CDR3 spans 14 amino acids. The J segment lost 4 bases and the V segment lost 3 bases, leaving 1 base of the junction unmatched. Germline V CDR1 and CDR2: LNHDA, SQIVND (reference sequence). The CDR3 DNA is TGTGCCAGTAGTATTGGGACAGGGAATCAGCCCCAGCATTTT. Its protein product is CASSIGTGNQPQHF.

The chain carries TRBV5-1 and TRBJ2-7, with TRBD1 matching over 10 bases. The V gene's germline CDR1 is SGHRS and CDR2 YFSETQ. Trimming cost V 4 bases and J 0 bases; bases outside gene matches: 4. CDR3 length equals 15 residues. CDR3 nucleotides: TGCGCCAGCAGCACGGGACAGGGGTCCTCCTACGAGCAGTACTTC. This sequence encodes CASSTGQGSSYEQYF.

The rearrangement links TRBV9 to TRBJ2-7; 9 bases agree with TRBD1. The CDR3 runs 16 residues. CDR1 SGDLS and CDR2 YYNGEE come from the germline V gene. Losses at the gene ends were 4 bases for V and 5 bases for J; bases not matched to a gene: 13. The CDR3, as DNA: TGTGCCAGCAGCTCGAACCGGGACAGGGTCTGCAACGAGCAGTACTTC. Protein product: CASSSNRDRVCNEQYF.

The chain recombines TRBV19 with TRBJ2-2, with D perhaps matching TRBD1 (6 bases). The CDR3 covers 13 residues. Germline V gene lookup returns CDR1 LNHDA and CDR2 SQIVND (reference sequence). The V gene lost 5 bases and the J gene lost 2 bases, with 6 bases spanning the gap. CDR3: CASSGGNTGELFF. The DNA of the CDR3 is TGTGCCAGTAGTGGGGGCAACACCGGGGAGCTGTTTTTT. Based on the CDR3 plus reference TRBV19 and TRBJ2-2, the full variable domain is DGGITQSPKYLFRKEGQNVTLSCEQNLNHDAMYWYRQDPGQGLRLIYYSQIVNDFQKGDIAEGYSVSREKKESFPLTVTSAQKNPTAFYLCASSGGNTGELFFGEGSRLTVL.

The V gene is TRBV7-3, the J gene TRBJ2-1, with D perhaps matching TRBD2 (5 bases). V was trimmed by 0 bases and J by 6 bases, leaving 12 bases between them. The germline gives CDR1 SGHTA, CDR2 FQGTGA. This CDR3 spans 15 amino acids. In DNA form, the CDR3 reads TGTGCCAGCAGCTTAACGGGGAGAGTGGGCAATGAGCAGTTCTTC. Protein product: CASSLTGRVGNEQFF.

This CDR3 is CASSHYRGPNTEAFF. The DNA of the CDR3 is TGTGCCAGCAGCCACTACAGGGGTCCTAACACTGAAGCTTTCTTT. The chain carries TRBV14 and TRBJ1-1, with 7 positions matching TRBD1. This CDR3 contains 15 residues. V was clipped by 3 bases and J by 2 bases; unmatched bases: 6. Germline-derived CDR1 and CDR2 are SGHDN and FVKESK.

This clone came up once. V gene TRBV5-1 combines with J gene TRBJ1-1; D may be TRBD1 (5 bases). The V end was cut by 0 bases, the J end by 5 bases, with 8 bases between. CDR1 is SGHRS, CDR2 YFSETQ, per germline. The CDR3 extends over 13 amino acids. The CDR3 loop reads CASSLGQTTEAFF. The CDR3, as DNA: TGCGCCAGCAGCTTGGGACAGACAACTGAAGCTTTCTTT.

The CDR3 spells CASSQVLTGIAEAFF. CDR3 nucleotide sequence: TGCGCCAGCAGCCAAGTCCTCACAGGGATCGCTGAAGCTTTCTTT. The V and J genes are TRBV4-3 and TRBJ1-1; a possible D gene is TRBD1 (6 bases). Trimming shortened V by 1 base and J by 6 bases, and 15 bases separated the two germline ends. Germline loops: CDR1 LGHNA, CDR2 YSLEER. The CDR3 has 15 amino acids.

The chain is built from TRBV28 and TRBJ1-2, with a tentative D call TRBD1 (6 bases). This CDR3 spans 14 amino acids. Germline V gene data show CDR1 as MDHEN and CDR2 as SYDVKM. V was cut by 3 bases and J by 7 bases, with 15 bases left in between. The CDR3 loop reads CASSLMAGVSGYTF. As DNA, the CDR3 is TGTGCCAGCAGTTTGATGGCAGGGGTGAGTGGCTACACCTTC.

V is TRBV19 and J is TRBJ2-2; unclear D gene. Germline assignment: CDR1 LNHDA and CDR2 SQIVND (reference sequence). Trimming stripped 7 bases from V and 1 base from J, with 7 bases between. The CDR3 spans 13 residues. CDR3 protein: CASTSQNTGELFF. DNA of the CDR3: TGTGCCAGTACTTCACAGAACACCGGGGAGCTGTTTTTT. The full variable domain, in which reference TRBV19 and TRBJ2-2 provide the parts outside the CDR3, is DGGITQSPKYLFRKEGQNVTLSCEQNLNHDAMYWYRQDPGQGLRLIYYSQIVNDFQKGDIAEGYSVSREKKESFPLTVTSAQKNPTAFYLCASTSQNTGELFFGEGSRLTVL.

The chain links TRBV30 to TRBJ2-3; maybe TRBD2 (6 bases). This CDR3 spans 13 amino acids. CDR1 is GTSNPN, CDR2 SVGIG, per germline (reference sequence). Between the trimmed V and J ends, which lost 3 bases and 6 bases, there was a span of 13 bases. The CDR3 coding sequence is TGTGCCTGGAGCCGTGGGGGGAGGGATACGCAGTATTTT. It translates to CAWSRGGRDTQYF.